This paragraph reports one T cell receptor (beta chain). Its antigen is as yet unknown. The PCR was carried out with 60 Vbeta primers and 13 Jbeta primers. TCRdb keeps only in-frame clones here, not all; method: immunoSEQ multiplex PCR. The data contain 120,000 to 150,000 clones, roughly three quarters of them singletons. The record originates from a study of cytomegalovirus exposure and HLA in healthy donors. General study results and limits: In a later analysis, compared with equally common non-associated chains, HLA-associated beta chains were more expanded.

There are 14 residues in the CDR3. The source is a woman in her thirties or forties in good health and CMV-seropositive. Sequences were obtained from PBMCs. The V and J genes are TRBV21-1 and TRBJ2-7; the table's D call, TRBD1, was not checked against the DNA. TRBV21-1 is tagged as a pseudogene. The CDR3 sequence is CASSKGPRGDEQYF. For the CDR3, the DNA is TGTGCCAGCAGCAAAGGGCCCAGGGGCGACGAGCAGTACTTC.